This T cell receptor beta chain was recorded in a study of cytomegalovirus exposure and HLA in healthy donors. This CDR3 has 14 amino acids. Trimming cost V 3 bases and J 7 bases, with 17 bases left between them. The germline V gene encodes CDR1 SGDLS and CDR2 YYNGEE. The study sampled nominally healthy donors, though unrecorded immune exposures were likely. The PCR had 60 Vbeta and 13 Jbeta primers. Using immunoSEQ multiplex PCR, the repertoire was profiled, and TCRdb retains in-frame clones only, with some absent. Of roughly 100,000 clones listed, roughly 73% are singletons. Sequenced: PBMCs. This chain links TRBV9 with TRBJ2-7, with D possibly TRBD2 on 6 matching bases. This clonotype originated in a woman between 40 and 50 years old in good health and CMV-seropositive. CDR3 nucleotide sequence: TGTGCCAGCAGCGGGGGACTCGCCGGGGCGGAGCAGTACTTC. This sequence encodes CASSGGLAGAEQYF.